This T cell receptor beta chain is from a study of vaccination effects on CD4 cells after COVID-19 (dated by TCRdb to between 2020 and 2023). Describing the broader study: Each participant received two doses of an mRNA SARS-CoV-2 vaccine, either BNT162b2 or mRNA-1273. Pre-vaccine samples from two convalescent patients were drawn 16 days and one week before the first dose, 142 and 148 days after COVID-19 diagnosis. The study compared SARS-CoV-2 spike-specific CD4+ TCR repertoires before and after mRNA vaccination in COVID-19 convalescent patients and infection-naive vaccine recipients. A total of 10 COVID-19 convalescent patients and several SARS-CoV-2-naive healthy vaccine recipients were included in the full study. In the study, cultures from other donors were sequenced using the Oncomine TCR Beta short-read assay on an Illumina iSeq 100. On the study overall, not on this receptor specifically: Both infection-induced and vaccine-induced clones contracted markedly at late post-vaccination timepoints, which is consistent with waning T cell responses. Among convalescent patients, the spike-reactive repertoire after vaccination was made up mainly of new vaccine-induced clones that were largely distinct from the clones induced by infection. The study was limited by a small number of convalescent patients and lacked early post-infection timepoints.

In the case of this clone: The antigen it binds to is not known. No qualities accompany the bases; no much larger clone lies one base away.

Libraries were built with the immunoSEQ multiplex PCR assay. TCR beta CDR3 sequencing was performed on DNA from the cultured, isolated CD4+ T cells. On the study's bioinformatics: The analysis removed non-productive TCR sequences, trimmed reads to the CDR3 region, and retained only CDR3s that were 7 or more amino acids long. Antigen-specific clonotypes were identified using the MANAFEST web app by comparison of expansion in peptide wells against reference cultures. To count as positive, a clone had to show expansion at FDR<0.05 compared with the reference and with all other wells, an odds ratio above 5, and a frequency above 0.1% in two replicate wells. Clonotypes significantly expanded in SARS-CoV-2 spike wells and in at least one common cold coronavirus spike condition were defined as cross-reactive. Using the stringdist R package, CDR3 similarity was measured by Levenshtein distance, and unrooted trees were constructed with ape in R 3.6.1. TCRdb provides this immuneACCESS table in a form limited to in-frame rearrangements. Some clones are lacking; in checked studies, under half of them reflect an unresolved V gene, and why the rest are absent is not known. Clone size and V and J calls were adopted from that table, with D and trimming inferred from the DNA. This sample has about 33,000 clones in its table, and over 60% of those were observed once. The biggest ten clones account for approximately 15% of the sample.

V is reduced by 4 bases and J by 7 bases, leaving a spacing of 10 bases between them. There are 12 amino acids in the CDR3, from cysteine to phenylalanine inclusive. Solely the CDR3 DNA is kept, with 36 bases framed from the first base. The germline V gene yields ENHRY for CDR1 and SYGVKD for CDR2. The ViraFEST assay stimulated PBMC with viral peptide pools and then used TCR sequencing to identify antigen-specific CD4+ T cell clonotypes by expansion. After 10 to 11 days of culture, CD4+ T cells were isolated with the EasySep CD4+ T cell isolation kit. PCR-confirmed SARS-CoV-2 infection had occurred in convalescent patients between March and December 2020, before the Alpha, Beta and Delta variants emerged in the United States. Each well held fewer than 2.5 million PBMC cultured in IMDM containing roughly 5% human AB serum, 8.5 to 10 IU/ml IL-2 and gentamicin, along with about 9.3 ug/ml peptides. Half of the culture medium was replaced with fresh IL-2-containing medium on days 3 and 7. Unless noted otherwise, every peptide stimulation condition was cultured in triplicate wells. PBMC were separated from whole blood using Ficoll-Paque Plus gradient centrifugation and were then either cryopreserved at -140C or used fresh. The spike proteins of SARS-CoV-2 and of the common cold coronaviruses HCoV-NL63, HCoV-OC43 and HCoV-229E were spanned by overlapping peptide pools. The QIAamp micro DNA kit was used to extract genomic DNA from the cultured CD4+ T cells.

The clonotype originates from a human donor who had a prior SARS-CoV-2 infection. The starting material was CD4+ T cells from PBMCs cultured with HCoV-NL63 spike peptides, obtained before COVID-19 vaccination. The cell subset or site label for this specimen denotes: HCoV-NL63 spike overlapping peptide pool stimulation. This sequence uses TRBV10-3 and TRBJ1-1, with the D gene not confidently named. The CDR3 sequence is CAISGEGIEAFF. The DNA reads as follows: TGTGCCATCAGTGGAGAAGGGATTGAAGCTTTCTTT.